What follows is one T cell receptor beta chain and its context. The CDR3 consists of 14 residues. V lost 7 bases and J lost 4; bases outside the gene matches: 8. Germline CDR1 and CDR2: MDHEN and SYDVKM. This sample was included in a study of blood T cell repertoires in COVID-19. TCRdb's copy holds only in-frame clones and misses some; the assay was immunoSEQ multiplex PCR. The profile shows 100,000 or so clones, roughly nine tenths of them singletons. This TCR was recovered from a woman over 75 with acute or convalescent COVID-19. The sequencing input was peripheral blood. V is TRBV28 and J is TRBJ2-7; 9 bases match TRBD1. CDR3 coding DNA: TGTGCCAGCAACCCTACAGGGGGCACGTACGAGCAGTACTTC. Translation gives CASNPTGGTYEQYF.